Listed below are T cell receptor beta chains from one sample, sequenced in a study of memory CD4+ T cells and cytomegalovirus serostatus. Repertoires were generated with immunoSEQ multiplex PCR, while TCRdb's copy carries only in-frame clones and drops some. The data show roughly 86,000 clones, with over 70% seen just once and about 3.6% held by the top ten. The sequenced sample was memory CD4+ T cells from blood. These receptors came from an adult in good health and CMV-seropositive. Both conserved end residues are part of each CDR3. A D gene is named only where the DNA matches it firmly. Only part of the rows carry a size: once, few, many, or a class if the clone is expanded.

CDR3 protein	CDR3 DNA	V gene	J gene	D gene	clone size
CASMPFRGTRGDTQYF	TGTGCCAGCATGCCCTTTCGGGGAACCCGGGGAGATACGCAGTATTTT	TRBV2	TRBJ2-3	-	-
CASRVGGSGNTIYF	TGTGCCAGCAGAGTAGGGGGATCCGGAAACACCATATATTTT	TRBV27	TRBJ1-3	-	few
CSVAGLKNSRYEQYF	TGCAGCGTTGCCGGTCTCAAGAACTCGAGGTACGAGCAGTACTTC	TRBV29-1	TRBJ2-7	-	-
CASSRDRDAFEQYF	TGCGCCAGCAGCCGGGACAGGGACGCTTTCGAGCAGTACTTC	TRBV4-1	TRBJ2-7	TRBD1	-
CASSRDTANYGYTF	TGTGCCAGCAGCCGTGACACAGCTAACTATGGCTACACCTTC	TRBV7-2	TRBJ1-2	-	-
CASSFLDLPQHF	TGTGCCAGCAGTTTCCTGGACCTGCCCCAGCATTTT	TRBV28	TRBJ1-5	-	-
CASNIQGAGEAFF	TGTGCCAGCAACATACAGGGGGCTGGTGAAGCTTTCTTT	TRBV28	TRBJ1-1	TRBD1	-
CASSKGGVMGQETQYF	TGTGCCAGCAGCAAAGGGGGGGTAATGGGACAAGAGACCCAGTACTTC	TRBV7-9	TRBJ2-5	-	-
CSVELLAKDTQYF	TGCAGCGTTGAACTACTAGCGAAAGATACGCAGTATTTT	TRBV29-1	TRBJ2-3	TRBD2	-
CASSLTSGPQETQYF	TGCGCCAGCAGCTTGACTAGCGGGCCACAAGAGACCCAGTACTTC	TRBV5-1	TRBJ2-5	TRBD2	-
CASSLGQGGKTGDTQYF	TGTGCCAGCAGCTTAGGACAGGGGGGGAAGACAGGAGATACGCAGTATTTT	TRBV11-3	TRBJ2-3	TRBD1	-
CASSRVNEQFF	TGTGCCAGCAGCAGGGTCAATGAGCAGTTCTTC	TRBV11-2	TRBJ2-1	-	-
CASSWDMAGELFF	TGTGCCAGCAGCTGGGACATGGCCGGGGAGCTGTTTTTT	TRBV11-2	TRBJ2-2	-	-
CASSTPNTEAFF	TGTGCCAGCAGTACGCCGAACACTGAAGCTTTCTTT	TRBV6-5	TRBJ1-1	-	few
CASSWTTGKEETQYF	TGCGCCAGCAGCTGGACGACAGGGAAGGAGGAGACCCAGTACTTC	TRBV5-1	TRBJ2-5	TRBD1	-
CASSRADSTNEKLFF	TGTGCCAGCAGCAGAGCAGACAGCACTAATGAAAAACTGTTTTTT	TRBV7-9	TRBJ1-4	-	-
CASSYSASGSYNEQFF	TGTGCCAGCAGTTACTCGGCTAGCGGGAGCTACAATGAGCAGTTCTTC	TRBV6-5	TRBJ2-1	TRBD2	-
CASSLVVAGVEQFF	TGTGCCAGCAGCTTAGTGGTAGCGGGAGTTGAGCAGTTCTTC	TRBV7-2	TRBJ2-1	TRBD2	-
CASSSWTGGMNTEAFF	TGTGCCAGCAGTTCCTGGACAGGGGGCATGAACACTGAAGCTTTCTTT	TRBV27	TRBJ1-1	TRBD1	-
CATSRDKTSGGNEQFF	TGTGCCACCAGCAGAGATAAGACTAGCGGGGGCAATGAGCAGTTCTTC	TRBV15	TRBJ2-1	TRBD2	-
CASSLAGPHNEQFF	TGTGCCAGCAGTTTGGCGGGGCCCCACAATGAGCAGTTCTTC	TRBV5-8	TRBJ2-1	-	-
CASIKGRVGVGYGYTF	TGTGCCAGCATCAAGGGGAGGGTTGGAGTGGGATATGGCTACACCTTC	TRBV28	TRBJ1-2	-	-
CASSQDLRAAYEQYF	TGCGCCAGCAGCCAAGACTTACGGGCCGCCTACGAGCAGTACTTC	TRBV4-3	TRBJ2-7	-	-
CASSFLGQGVRETQYF	TGTGCCAGCAGTTTTCTAGGACAGGGAGTCCGAGAGACCCAGTACTTC	TRBV28	TRBJ2-5	TRBD1	few
CASSSQASGRAGEQYF	TGTGCCAGTAGTTCCCAGGCTAGCGGGAGGGCTGGCGAGCAGTACTTC	TRBV19	TRBJ2-7	TRBD2	-
CASRHTGAGGPEMDEQFF	TGTGCCAGCAGACATACGGGAGCGGGAGGGCCCGAGATGGATGAGCAGTTCTTC	TRBV7-9	TRBJ2-1	TRBD2	once
CASSPRSVGSYEQYF	TGTGCCAGCTCACCACGCAGCGTAGGCTCCTACGAGCAGTACTTC	TRBV18	TRBJ2-7	-	-
CASSFISGGLAKNIQYF	TGTGCCAGCAGCTTTATTAGCGGGGGTCTTGCCAAAAACATTCAGTACTTC	TRBV7-9	TRBJ2-4	TRBD2	-
CAIRLTGGYEQYF	TGTGCCATCAGATTGACAGGGGGTTACGAGCAGTACTTC	TRBV10-3	TRBJ2-7	TRBD1	-
CASSPGTSGRATDEQFF	TGTGCTAGCAGCCCCGGGACTAGCGGGAGGGCCACGGATGAGCAGTTCTTC	TRBV7-7	TRBJ2-1	TRBD2	-
CASSHGLPDTQYF	TGTGCCAGCTCTCATGGACTACCAGATACGCAGTATTTT	TRBV18	TRBJ2-3	-	-
CASSFRDRGEGTEAFF	TGCGCCAGCAGCTTTCGGGACAGGGGAGAGGGCACTGAAGCTTTCTTT	TRBV4-1	TRBJ1-1	TRBD1	-
CASSSVATNEKLFF	TGTGCCAGCAGTTCCGTAGCAACTAATGAAAAACTGTTTTTT	TRBV28	TRBJ1-4	-	-
CASSLESPTGPERGSEQFF	TGCGCCAGCAGCTTGGAAAGCCCGACAGGCCCCGAACGTGGTAGTGAGCAGTTCTTC	TRBV5-1	TRBJ2-1	-	few
CASSSLFGGELFF	TGTGCCAGCAGCTCCTTGTTTGGCGGGGAGCTGTTTTTT	TRBV9	TRBJ2-2	-	few